Given below is one T cell receptor beta chain in context. This specimen comes from a study of blood T cell repertoires in COVID-19. Study summary: Donors in the United States, Italy and Spain gave samples during acute or convalescent COVID-19.

The method was immunoSEQ multiplex PCR; TCRdb's version includes in-frame clones alone and lacks a portion of them. The table records about 150,000 clones, around 88% of them present only once. V gave up 4 bases and J gave up 6 bases, with 17 bases separating them. CDR3 length: 15 amino acids. Per germline, CDR1 SGHKS and CDR2 YYEKEE (reference sequence). The chain has TRBV5-5 and TRBJ2-1; tentatively, D is TRBD1 (6 bases). This TCR was recovered from a human donor in a cohort sampled during active COVID-19. Sequencing input: peripheral blood. CDR3 in amino acids: CASSPEGVRFNEQFF. The CDR3, as DNA: TGTGCCAGCAGCCCTGAGGGGGTTAGGTTCAATGAGCAGTTCTTC.